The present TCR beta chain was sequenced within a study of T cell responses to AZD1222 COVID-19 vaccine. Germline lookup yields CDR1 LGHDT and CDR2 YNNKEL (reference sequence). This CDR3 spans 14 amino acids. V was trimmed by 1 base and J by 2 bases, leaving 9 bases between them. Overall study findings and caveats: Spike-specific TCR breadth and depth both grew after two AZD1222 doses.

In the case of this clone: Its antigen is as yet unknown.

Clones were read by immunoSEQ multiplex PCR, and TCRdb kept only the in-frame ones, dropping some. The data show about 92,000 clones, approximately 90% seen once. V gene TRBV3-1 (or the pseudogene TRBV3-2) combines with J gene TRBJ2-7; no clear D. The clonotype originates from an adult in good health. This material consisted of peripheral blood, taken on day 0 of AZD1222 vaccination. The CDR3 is CASSQGVQPYEQYF. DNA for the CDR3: TGTGCCAGCAGCCAAGGGGTACAGCCCTACGAGCAGTACTTC.